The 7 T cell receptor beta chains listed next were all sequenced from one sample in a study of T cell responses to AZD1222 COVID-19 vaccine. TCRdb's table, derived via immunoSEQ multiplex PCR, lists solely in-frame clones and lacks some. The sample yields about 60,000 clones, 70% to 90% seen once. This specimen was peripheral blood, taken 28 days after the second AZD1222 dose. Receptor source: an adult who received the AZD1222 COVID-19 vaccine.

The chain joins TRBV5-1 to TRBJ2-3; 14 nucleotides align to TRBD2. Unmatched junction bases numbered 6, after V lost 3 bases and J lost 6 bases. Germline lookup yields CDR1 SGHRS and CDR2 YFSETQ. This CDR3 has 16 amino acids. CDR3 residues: CASSSGLAGVFDTQYF. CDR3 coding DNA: TGCGCCAGCAGCTCGGGACTAGCGGGAGTTTTTGATACGCAGTATTTT. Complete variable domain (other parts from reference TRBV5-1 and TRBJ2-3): KAGVTQTPRYLIKTRGQQVTLSCSPISGHRSVSWYQQTPGQGLQFLFEYFSETQRNKGNFPGRFSGRQFSNSRSEMNVSTLELGDSALYLCASSSGLAGVFDTQYFGPGTRLTVL.

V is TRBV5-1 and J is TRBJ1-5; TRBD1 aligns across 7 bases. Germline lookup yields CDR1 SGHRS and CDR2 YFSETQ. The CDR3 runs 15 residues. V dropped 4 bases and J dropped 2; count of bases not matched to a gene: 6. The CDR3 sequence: CASSANTGGNQPQHF. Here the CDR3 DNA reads TGCGCCAGCAGCGCAAACACAGGGGGCAATCAGCCCCAGCATTTT.

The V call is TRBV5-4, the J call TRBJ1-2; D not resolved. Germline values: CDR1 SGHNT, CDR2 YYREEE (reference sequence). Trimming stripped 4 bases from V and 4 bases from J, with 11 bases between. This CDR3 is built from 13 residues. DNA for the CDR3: TGTGCCAGCAGCACAGACGAGGTCTATGGCTACACCTTC. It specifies CASSTDEVYGYTF.

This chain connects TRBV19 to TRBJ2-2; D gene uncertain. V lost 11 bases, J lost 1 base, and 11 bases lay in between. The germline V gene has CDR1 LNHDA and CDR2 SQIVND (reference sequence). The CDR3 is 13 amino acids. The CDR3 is CAGSLGNTGELFF. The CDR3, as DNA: TGTGCCGGCAGCCTGGGGAACACCGGGGAGCTGTTTTTT.

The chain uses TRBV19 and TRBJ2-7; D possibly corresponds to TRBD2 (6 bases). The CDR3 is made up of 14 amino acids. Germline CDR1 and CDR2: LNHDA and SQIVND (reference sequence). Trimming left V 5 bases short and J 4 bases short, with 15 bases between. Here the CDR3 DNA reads TGTGCCAGTAGTCTTCGGGAGAAGGCTTACGAGCAGTACTTC. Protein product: CASSLREKAYEQYF.

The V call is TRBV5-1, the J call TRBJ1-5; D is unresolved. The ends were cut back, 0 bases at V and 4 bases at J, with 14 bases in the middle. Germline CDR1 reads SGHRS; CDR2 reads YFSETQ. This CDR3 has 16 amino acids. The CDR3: CASSLGGTSGNQPQHF. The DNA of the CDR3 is TGCGCCAGCAGCTTGGGGGGTACGTCAGGTAATCAGCCCCAGCATTTT.

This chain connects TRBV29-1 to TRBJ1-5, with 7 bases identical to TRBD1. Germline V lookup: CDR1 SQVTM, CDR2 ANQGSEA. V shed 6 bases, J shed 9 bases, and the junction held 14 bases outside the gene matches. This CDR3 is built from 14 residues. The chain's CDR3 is CSVVLEGASGPQHF. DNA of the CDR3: TGCAGCGTCGTTCTCGAGGGGGCGTCTGGGCCCCAGCATTTT.